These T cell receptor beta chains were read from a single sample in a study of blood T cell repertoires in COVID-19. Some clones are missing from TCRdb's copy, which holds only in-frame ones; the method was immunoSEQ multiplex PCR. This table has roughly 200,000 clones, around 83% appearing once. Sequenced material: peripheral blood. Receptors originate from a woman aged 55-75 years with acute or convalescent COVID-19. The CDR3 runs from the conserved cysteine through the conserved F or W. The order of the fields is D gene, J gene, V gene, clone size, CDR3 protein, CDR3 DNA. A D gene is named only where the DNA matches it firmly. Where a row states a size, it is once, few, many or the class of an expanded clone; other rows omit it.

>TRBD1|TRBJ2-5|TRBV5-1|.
CASNGQGGETQYF
TGCGCCAGCAACGGACAGGGTGGAGAGACCCAGTACTTC
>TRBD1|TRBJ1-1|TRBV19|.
CASSPGDRGLMNTEAFF
TGTGCCAGTAGTCCCGGAGACAGGGGACTTATGAACACTGAAGCTTTCTTT
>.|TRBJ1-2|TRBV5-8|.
CASSLERRAAGYTF
TGTGCCAGCAGCTTGGAACGCAGGGCGGCTGGCTACACCTTC
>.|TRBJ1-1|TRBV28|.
CAGQSYMNTEAFF
TGTGCCGGACAGAGTTACATGAACACTGAAGCTTTCTTT
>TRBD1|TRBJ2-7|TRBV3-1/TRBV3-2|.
CASSQADRGSYEQYF
TGTGCCAGCAGCCAAGCAGACAGGGGATCCTACGAGCAGTACTTC
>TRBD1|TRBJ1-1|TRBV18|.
CASSIQGAPANTEAFF
TGTGCCAGCTCAATTCAGGGGGCTCCCGCGAACACTGAAGCTTTCTTT
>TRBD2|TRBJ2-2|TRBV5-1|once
CASSLTSGRTGELFF
TGCGCCAGCAGCTTGACTAGCGGGAGAACCGGGGAGCTGTTTTTT
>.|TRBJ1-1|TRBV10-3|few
CAIRPGGVAITEAFF
TGTGCCATCAGGCCGGGGGGGGTAGCGATCACTGAAGCTTTCTTT
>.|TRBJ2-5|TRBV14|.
CASSQEAGPEETQYF
TGTGCCAGCAGCCAAGAGGCGGGCCCTGAGGAGACCCAGTACTTC
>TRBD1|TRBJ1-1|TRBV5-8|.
CASSLGQGLIITEAFF
TGTGCCAGCAGCCTAGGACAGGGTTTAATAATCACTGAAGCTTTCTTT
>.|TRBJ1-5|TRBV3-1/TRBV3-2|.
CASSQGQGGNQPQHF
TGTGCCAGCAGCCAAGGGCAGGGCGGCAATCAGCCCCAGCATTTT
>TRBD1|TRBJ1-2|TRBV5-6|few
CASSLAEGARVYGYTF
TGTGCCAGCAGCTTGGCCGAGGGGGCGCGGGTCTATGGCTACACCTTC
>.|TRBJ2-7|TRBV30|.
CAGSPGLPLAFLDEQYF
TGTGCCGGAAGTCCGGGACTCCCCCTGGCCTTCCTGGACGAGCAGTACTTC
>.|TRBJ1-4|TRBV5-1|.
CASSFGGSNEKLFF
TGCGCCAGCAGCTTTGGAGGTTCTAATGAAAAACTGTTTTTT
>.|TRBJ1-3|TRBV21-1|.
CASNLILPSGNTIYF
TGTGCCAGCAACTTGATACTGCCCTCTGGAAACACCATATATTTT
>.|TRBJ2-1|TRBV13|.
CASSLRQGLYNEQFF
TGTGCCAGCAGCTTAAGGCAGGGGCTCTACAATGAGCAGTTCTTC
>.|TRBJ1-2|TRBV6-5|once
CASSYVRSGQRGYTF
TGTGCCAGCAGTTACGTGAGAAGCGGGCAGAGGGGCTACACCTTC
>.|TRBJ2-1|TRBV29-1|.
CSVAPLGQLLEQFF
TGCAGCGTTGCCCCGCTGGGGCAGCTGCTGGAGCAGTTCTTC
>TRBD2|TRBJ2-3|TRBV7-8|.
CASSLEMAGGGTDTQYF
TGTGCCAGCAGCTTAGAGATGGCGGGAGGGGGCACAGATACGCAGTATTTT
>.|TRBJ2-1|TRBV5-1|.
CASAGTDNEQFF
TGCGCCAGCGCGGGGACCGACAATGAGCAGTTCTTC
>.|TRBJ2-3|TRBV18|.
CASSPKNWAQGGTDTQYF
TGTGCCAGCTCACCAAAGAATTGGGCACAGGGTGGCACAGATACGCAGTATTTT
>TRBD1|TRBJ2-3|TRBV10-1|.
CASSSTGVTDTQYF
TGCGCCAGCAGCTCGACAGGGGTCACAGATACGCAGTATTTT
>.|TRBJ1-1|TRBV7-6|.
CASSAQRGTEAFF
TGTGCCAGCAGCGCTCAAAGGGGGACTGAAGCTTTCTTT
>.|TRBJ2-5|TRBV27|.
CASSPLGGVRGETQYF
TGTGCCAGCAGTCCGTTGGGAGGGGTCAGGGGTGAGACCCAGTACTTC
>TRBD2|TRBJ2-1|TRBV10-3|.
CAISESGTSGYNEQFF
TGTGCCATCAGTGAGTCCGGGACTAGCGGGTACAATGAGCAGTTCTTC
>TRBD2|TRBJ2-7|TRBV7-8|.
CASSSGLAGDIAYEQYF
TGTGCCAGCAGCTCAGGACTAGCGGGAGATATCGCCTACGAGCAGTACTTC
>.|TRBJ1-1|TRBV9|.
CASSVRDSMNTEAFF
TGTGCCAGCAGCGTGAGAGACAGCATGAACACTGAAGCTTTCTTT
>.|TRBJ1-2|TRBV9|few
CASSVAAQGPAYGYTF
TGTGCCAGCAGCGTAGCTGCTCAGGGGCCAGCTTATGGCTACACCTTC
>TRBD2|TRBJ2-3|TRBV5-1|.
CASSPFTSGRTDTQYF
TGCGCCAGCAGCCCCTTTACTAGCGGGAGAACAGATACGCAGTATTTT
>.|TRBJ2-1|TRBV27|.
CASSSVLPRSGNEQFF
TGTGCCAGCAGTTCCGTACTCCCCAGAAGCGGCAATGAGCAGTTCTTC
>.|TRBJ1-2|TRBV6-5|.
CASSYLGGGYTF
TGTGCCAGCAGTTATCTGGGAGGGGGCTACACCTTC
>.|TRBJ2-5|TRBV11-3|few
CASTDGGKETQYF
TGTGCCAGCACAGATGGGGGGAAAGAGACCCAGTACTTC
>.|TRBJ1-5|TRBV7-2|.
CASRGGKNGNQPQHF
TGTGCCAGTAGGGGCGGAAAGAATGGCAATCAGCCCCAGCATTTT
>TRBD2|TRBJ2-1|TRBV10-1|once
CASSEGLAGSYNEQFF
TGCGCCAGCAGTGAGGGACTAGCGGGGTCCTACAATGAGCAGTTCTTC
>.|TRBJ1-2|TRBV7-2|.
CASSLAPGSNYGYTF
TGTGCCAGCAGCTTAGCGCCGGGAAGTAACTATGGCTACACCTTC
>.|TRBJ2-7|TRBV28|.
CASSLPAYEQYF
TGTGCCAGCAGTTTACCGGCCTACGAGCAGTACTTC
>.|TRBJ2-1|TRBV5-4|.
CASRLGAGEANEQFF
TGTGCCAGCAGACTGGGGGCGGGAGAGGCGAATGAGCAGTTCTTC
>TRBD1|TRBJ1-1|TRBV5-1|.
CASSRPQGETEAFF
TGCGCCAGCAGCCGACCACAGGGGGAAACTGAAGCTTTCTTT
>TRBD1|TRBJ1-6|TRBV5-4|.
CASSSDPTGGYNSPLHF
TGTGCCAGCAGCTCGGATCCTACAGGGGGCTATAATTCACCCCTCCACTTT
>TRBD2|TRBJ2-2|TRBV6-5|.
CASRRTSGNTGELFF
TGTGCCAGCAGAAGGACTAGCGGTAACACCGGGGAGCTGTTTTTT
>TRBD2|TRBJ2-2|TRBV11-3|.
CASSASGVGELFF
TGTGCCAGCAGCGCGAGCGGGGTCGGGGAGCTGTTTTTT
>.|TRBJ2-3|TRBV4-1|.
CASSHRSGTTGETQYF
TGCGCCAGCAGCCATAGGAGCGGGACAACGGGGGAGACGCAGTATTTT
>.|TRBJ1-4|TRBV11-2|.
CASSFPGEKLFF
TGTGCCAGCAGCTTTCCAGGTGAAAAACTGTTTTTT
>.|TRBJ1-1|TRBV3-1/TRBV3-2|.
CASSQDLSPSGDKAFF
TGTGCCAGCAGCCAAGATCTTAGTCCAAGCGGCGATAAAGCTTTCTTT
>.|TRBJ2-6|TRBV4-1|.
CASSPRETGANVLTF
TGCGCCAGCAGCCCCCGGGAGACTGGGGCCAACGTCCTGACTTTC
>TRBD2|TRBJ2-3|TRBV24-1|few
CATSDRGSLTDTQYF
TGTGCCACCAGTGATCGCGGGAGTTTGACAGATACGCAGTATTTT
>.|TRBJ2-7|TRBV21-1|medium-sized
CASSPKSGNSSYEQYF
TGTGCCAGCAGCCCTAAGAGCGGGAACAGCTCCTACGAGCAGTACTTC
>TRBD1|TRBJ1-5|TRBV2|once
CASRGTGNQPQHF
TGTGCCAGCAGGGGGACAGGAAATCAGCCCCAGCATTTT
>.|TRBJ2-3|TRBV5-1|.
CASSGGTRTRTDTQYF
TGCGCCAGCAGCGGCGGGACTCGGACACGGACAGATACGCAGTATTTT
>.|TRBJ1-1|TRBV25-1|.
CASSESSRVSPEAFF
TGTGCCAGCAGTGAATCCTCCAGGGTCTCCCCTGAAGCTTTCTTT